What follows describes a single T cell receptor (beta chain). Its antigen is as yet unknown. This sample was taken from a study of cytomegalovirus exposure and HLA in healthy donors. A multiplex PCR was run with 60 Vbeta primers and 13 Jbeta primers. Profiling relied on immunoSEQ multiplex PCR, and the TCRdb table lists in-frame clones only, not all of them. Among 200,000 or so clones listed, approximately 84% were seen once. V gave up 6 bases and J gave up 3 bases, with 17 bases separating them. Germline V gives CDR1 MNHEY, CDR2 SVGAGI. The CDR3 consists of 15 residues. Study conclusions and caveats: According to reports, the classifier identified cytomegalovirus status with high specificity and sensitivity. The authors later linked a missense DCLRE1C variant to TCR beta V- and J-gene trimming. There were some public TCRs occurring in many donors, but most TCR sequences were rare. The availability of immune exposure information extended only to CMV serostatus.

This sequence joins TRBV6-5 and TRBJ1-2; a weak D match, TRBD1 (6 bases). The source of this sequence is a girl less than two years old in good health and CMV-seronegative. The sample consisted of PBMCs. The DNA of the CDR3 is TGTGCCAGCAGCATGGACAGTCGTTGGTACTATGGCTACACCTTC. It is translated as CASSMDSRWYYGYTF.